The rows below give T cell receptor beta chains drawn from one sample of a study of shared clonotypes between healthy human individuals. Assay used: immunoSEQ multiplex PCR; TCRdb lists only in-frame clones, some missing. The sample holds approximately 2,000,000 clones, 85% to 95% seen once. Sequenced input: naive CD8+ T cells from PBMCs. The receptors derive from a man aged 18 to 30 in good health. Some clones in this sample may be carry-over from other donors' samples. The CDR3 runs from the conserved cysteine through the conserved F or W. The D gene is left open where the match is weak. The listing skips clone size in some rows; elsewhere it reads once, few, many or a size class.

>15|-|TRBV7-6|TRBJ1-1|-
CASSPRGGANTEAFF
TGTGCCAGCAGCCCTCGGGGGGGAGCGAACACTGAAGCTTTCTTT
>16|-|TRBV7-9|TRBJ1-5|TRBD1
CASSEGTGYRNQPQHF
TGTGCCAGCAGCGAAGGGACAGGCTACCGTAATCAGCCCCAGCATTTT
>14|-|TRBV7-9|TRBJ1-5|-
CASSLVGSNQPQHF
TGTGCCAGCAGCTTAGTTGGTAGCAATCAGCCCCAGCATTTT
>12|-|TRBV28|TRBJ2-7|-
CASMGTGVEQYF
TGTGCCAGCATGGGAACTGGAGTGGAGCAGTACTTC
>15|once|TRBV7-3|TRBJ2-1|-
CASSAGLAAYNEQFF
TGTGCCAGCAGCGCGGGACTTGCAGCCTACAATGAGCAGTTCTTC
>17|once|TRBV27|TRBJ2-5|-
CASSLFSPETGQETQYF
TGTGCCAGCAGTTTATTCAGCCCAGAAACAGGGCAAGAGACCCAGTACTTC
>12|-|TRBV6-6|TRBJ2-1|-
CASSLVRNEQFF
TGTGCCAGCAGTCTCGTGCGAAATGAGCAGTTCTTC
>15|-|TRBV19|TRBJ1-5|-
CASSGSWPGNQPQHF
TGTGCCAGTAGTGGGTCATGGCCGGGCAATCAGCCCCAGCATTTT
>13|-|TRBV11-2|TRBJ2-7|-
CASSLAPPGEQYF
TGTGCCAGCAGCTTAGCCCCCCCGGGGGAGCAGTACTTC
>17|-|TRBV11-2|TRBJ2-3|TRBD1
CASSWDRVGGGTDTQYF
TGTGCCAGCAGCTGGGACAGGGTCGGGGGTGGCACAGATACGCAGTATTTT